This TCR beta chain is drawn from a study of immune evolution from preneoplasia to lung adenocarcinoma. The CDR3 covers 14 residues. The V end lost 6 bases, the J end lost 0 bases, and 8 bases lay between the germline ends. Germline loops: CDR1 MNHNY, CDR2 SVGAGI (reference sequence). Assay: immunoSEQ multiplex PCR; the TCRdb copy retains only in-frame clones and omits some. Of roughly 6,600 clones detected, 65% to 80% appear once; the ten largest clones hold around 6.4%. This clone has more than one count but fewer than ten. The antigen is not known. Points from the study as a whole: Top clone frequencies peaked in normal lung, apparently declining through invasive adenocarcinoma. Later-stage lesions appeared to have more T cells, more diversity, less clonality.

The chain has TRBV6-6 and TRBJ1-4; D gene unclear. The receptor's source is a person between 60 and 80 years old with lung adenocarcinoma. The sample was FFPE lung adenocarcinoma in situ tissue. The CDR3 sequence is CASRDPATNEKLFF. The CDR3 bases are TGTGCCAGCAGGGACCCTGCAACTAATGAAAAACTGTTTTTT.